This record concerns one T cell receptor (beta chain) sequence. The sample has other DNA sequences that encode this CDR3 too. Per the germline V gene, CDR1 is ENHRY and CDR2 is SYGVKD. This CDR3 has 16 amino acids. V gave up 3 bases and J gave up 7 bases, with 16 bases separating them. The data were taken from a study of control samples from healthy donors and cancer patients. The data were produced by immunoSEQ multiplex PCR, yet TCRdb's version contains in-frame clones alone and is incomplete. The data show about 130,000 clones, with roughly 90% seen just once and over 2% held by the top ten. The sequence came from a man between 18 and 35 years old in good health. Material: blood. This rearrangement joins TRBV10-3 to TRBJ1-6; D unclear. The CDR3 spells CAISDLEKGLNSPLHF. CDR3 DNA: TGTGCCATCAGTGATCTAGAGAAAGGTTTGAATTCACCCCTCCACTTT.